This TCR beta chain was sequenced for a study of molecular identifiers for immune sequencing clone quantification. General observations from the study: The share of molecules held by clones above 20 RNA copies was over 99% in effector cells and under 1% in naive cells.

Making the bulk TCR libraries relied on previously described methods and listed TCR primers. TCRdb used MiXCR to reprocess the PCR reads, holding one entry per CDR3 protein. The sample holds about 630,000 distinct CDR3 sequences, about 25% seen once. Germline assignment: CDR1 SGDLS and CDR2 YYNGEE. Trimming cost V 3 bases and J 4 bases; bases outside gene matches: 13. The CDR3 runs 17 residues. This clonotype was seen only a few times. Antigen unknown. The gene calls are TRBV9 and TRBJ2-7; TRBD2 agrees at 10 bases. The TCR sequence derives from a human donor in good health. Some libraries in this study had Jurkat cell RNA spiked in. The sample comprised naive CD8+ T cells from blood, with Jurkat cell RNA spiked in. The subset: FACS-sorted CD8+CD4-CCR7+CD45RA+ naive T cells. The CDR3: CASSEGASGSFFYEQYF. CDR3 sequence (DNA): TGTGCCAGCAGCGAGGGGGCTAGCGGGAGTTTTTTTTACGAGCAGTACTTC. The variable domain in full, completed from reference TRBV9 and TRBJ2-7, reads DSGVTQTPKHLITATGQRVTLRCSPRSGDLSVYWYQQSLDQGLQFLIQYYNGEERAKGNILERFSAQQFPDLHSELNLSSLELGDSALYFCASSEGASGSFFYEQYFGPGTRLTVT.